The 29 T cell receptor beta chains reported below all come from one sample, sequenced in a study of T-cell memory formation after mild COVID-19. TCRdb ran MiXCR on the 5' RACE reads and lists one entry per CDR3 protein. The sample has roughly 200,000 distinct CDR3 sequences, 16% seen once; the top ten hold approximately 2%. Input material: PBMCs or a T cell subset sorted from them (not recorded which). Every receptor here comes from an adult woman who had mild COVID-19 (a few samples of this study predate the infection). Cell type and time point are not known.

This clonotype was counted at least ten times. V and J are TRBV28 and TRBJ2-1; D perhaps matches TRBD1 (5 bases). Germline-derived CDR1 and CDR2 are MDHEN and SYDVKM. This CDR3 has 12 amino acids. Trimming removed 9 bases at V and 4 bases at J, with 10 bases between. The CDR3 DNA is TGTGCCAGTTCCGACAGTTACAATGAGCAGTTCTTC. Translated, it gives CASSDSYNEQFF.

This clonotype turned up a few times. The chain has TRBV6-5 and TRBJ1-1; tentative D call: TRBD1 (5 bases). The V and J ends lost 0 bases and 1 base respectively, with 6 bases between them. CDR3 size: 14 residues. Germline assignment: CDR1 MNHEY and CDR2 SVGAGI. CDR3 coding DNA: TGTGCCAGCAGTTACTCAACAGGGAACACTGAAGCTTTCTTT. It translates to CASSYSTGNTEAFF.

This clonotype was counted only a few times. V and J are TRBV3-1 and TRBJ2-7, with D tentatively TRBD1 (5 bases). The CDR3 spans 14 residues. Germline assignment: CDR1 LGHDT and CDR2 YNNKEL (reference sequence). Trimming removed 0 bases from V and 6 bases from J, with 12 bases in between. CDR3 in DNA: TGTGCCAGCAGCCAAGATTCCTTAACAGGCGAGCAGTACTTC. Protein sequence: CASSQDSLTGEQYF.

The chain has TRBV27 and TRBJ2-7, with 9 positions matching TRBD1. The germline V gene encodes CDR1 MNHEY and CDR2 SMNVEV (reference sequence). The CDR3 sequence is 18 residues long. V lost 0 bases to trimming and J lost 3 bases; unmatched junction nucleotides: 12. The CDR3 is CASSLSPRVGQGDYEQYF. CDR3 nucleotides: TGTGCCAGCAGTTTATCTCCACGCGTGGGACAGGGTGACTACGAGCAGTACTTC.

In its sample, this clonotype was seen a few times. The CDR3 here is CASSRTGVNTGELFF. The CDR3 DNA sequence: TGTGCCAGCAGCCGCACAGGGGTGAACACCGGGGAGCTGTTTTTT. The genes are TRBV3-1 and TRBJ2-2, with 7 positions matching TRBD1. The trim removed 4 bases at V and 1 base at J, leaving 3 bases unmatched. The CDR3 has 15 residues. Germline V gene sequence: CDR1 LGHDT, CDR2 YNNKEL (reference sequence).

This clonotype was detected only a few times. V gene TRBV7-2 combines with J gene TRBJ2-1, with 11 bases matching TRBD2. J gave up 3 bases and V 1 base, and 2 bases lay outside the gene matches. The CDR3 has 16 residues. From germline, CDR1 is SGHTA and CDR2 FQGNSA. CDR3 amino acids: CASSLVAGGFYNEQFF. The DNA for the CDR3 is TGTGCCAGCAGCTTAGTAGCGGGAGGGTTCTACAATGAGCAGTTCTTC.

The J gene is TRBJ2-1, the V gene TRBV18, with D possibly being TRBD2 (6 bases). Per germline, CDR1 KGHSH and CDR2 LQKENI. The germline V and J ends were trimmed by 4 bases and 9 bases, with 19 bases remaining between them. This CDR3 has 15 residues. CDR3 nucleotides: TGTGCCAGCTCACGCCCGGGACTCTACTCCGGTGAGCAGTTCTTC. As protein: CASSRPGLYSGEQFF.

The chain is built from TRBV20-1 and TRBJ1-5, with D perhaps TRBD1 (5 bases). Trimming removed 1 base at V and 3 bases at J, with 10 bases between. The CDR3 contains 14 residues. The germline gives CDR1 DFQATT, CDR2 SNEGSKA (reference sequence). As DNA, the CDR3 is TGCAGTGCTAGAGCCGGGGGTGACAATCAGCCCCAGCATTTT. It codes for CSARAGGDNQPQHF.

This clonotype was seen only a few times. The chain carries TRBV14 and TRBJ2-5, with 9 positions matching TRBD1. With V trimmed by 5 bases and J by 2 bases, 9 bases remained unmatched. CDR1 is SGHDN and CDR2 is FVKESK in the germline V gene. The CDR3 runs to 16 residues. The CDR3 here is CASSRQGGYTQETQYF. CDR3 DNA: TGTGCCAGCAGCAGACAGGGGGGCTACACTCAAGAGACCCAGTACTTC. Using reference TRBV14 and TRBJ2-5 for the parts outside the CDR3, the full variable domain is EAGVTQFPSHSVIEKGQTVTLRCDPISGHDNLYWYRRVMGKEIKFLLHFVKESKQDESGMPNNRFLAERTGGTYSTLKVQPAELEDSGVYFCASSRQGGYTQETQYFGPGTRLLVL.

The rearrangement uses TRBV20-1 and TRBJ1-2; no reliable D call. V was cut by 0 bases and J by 8 bases, with 16 bases left in between. The germline V gene has CDR1 DFQATT and CDR2 SNEGSKA (reference sequence). The CDR3 sequence is 14 residues long. CDR3: CSARDERSSGGYTF. The CDR3 DNA sequence: TGCAGTGCTAGAGATGAAAGGTCCTCGGGAGGCTACACCTTC.

This clonotype was seen a few times. This rearrangement joins TRBV4-2 to TRBJ2-2, with D hard to call. The V and J ends lost 3 bases and 7 bases respectively, with 9 bases between them. CDR1 LGHNA and CDR2 YNFKEQ come from the germline V gene. This CDR3 has 13 residues. CDR3 sequence reads: CASSHLEVGELFF. CDR3 DNA: TGTGCCAGCAGCCACCTAGAGGTCGGGGAGCTGTTTTTT.

J is TRBJ2-3 and V is TRBV12-3 or TRBV12-4; D not resolved. Trimming pared 2 bases from V and 3 bases from J, leaving 6 bases between. This CDR3 spans 13 amino acids. The CDR3 sequence is CASSLLRTDTQYF. The CDR3 region has the DNA TGTGCCAGCAGTTTACTCAGAACAGATACGCAGTATTTT.

The chain links TRBV20-1 to TRBJ2-3; 7 bases agree with TRBD2. The germline V gene encodes CDR1 DFQATT and CDR2 SNEGSKA (reference sequence). CDR3 length: 14 residues. Trimming at V came to 1 base and at J to 5 bases, leaving 6 bases not matched to a gene. The DNA for the CDR3 is TGCAGTGCTAGAGCGAGCGGGGCGGGAGATACGCAGTATTTT. It encodes CSARASGAGDTQYF.

This chain links TRBV29-1 with TRBJ2-1; D may be TRBD2 (6 bases). The length of the CDR3 is 14 residues. V dropped 4 bases and J dropped 0 bases, with 10 bases sitting between them. Germline values: CDR1 SQVTM, CDR2 ANQGSEA. Here the CDR3 DNA reads TGCAGCGTTGTCGGGAGAAGCTCCTACAATGAGCAGTTCTTC. Encoded protein: CSVVGRSSYNEQFF.

A few counts support this clonotype. The J gene is TRBJ2-1, the V gene TRBV2; D might be TRBD2 (6 bases). V was trimmed by 5 bases and J by 9 bases, leaving 11 bases between them. Germline loops: CDR1 SNHLY, CDR2 FYNNEI. The CDR3 runs to 12 residues. This chain's CDR3 is CASSWDSGEQFF. For the CDR3, the DNA is TGTGCCAGCAGTTGGGACTCGGGTGAGCAGTTCTTC.

A few counts support this clonotype. CDR3 in DNA: TGTGCCAGCAGCTTCCGACTAGCGGGGGGCTACTCGAACACCGGGGAGCTGTTTTTT. Encoded protein: CASSFRLAGGYSNTGELFF. The chain is built from TRBV7-6 and TRBJ2-2; 13 positions match TRBD2. Germline CDR1 and CDR2: SGHVS and FNYEAQ. The length of the CDR3 is 19 residues. J was trimmed by 0 bases and V by 3 bases; bases with no gene match: 7.

The chain couples TRBV7-9 to TRBJ1-1; 7 bases are a match to TRBD1. From germline, CDR1 is SEHNR and CDR2 FQNEAQ (reference sequence). The CDR3 covers 14 residues. J lost 6 bases, V lost 0 bases, and 4 bases had no gene match. The CDR3 reads CASSLAQGYAEAFF. The CDR3, as DNA: TGTGCCAGCAGCTTAGCACAGGGGTACGCTGAAGCTTTCTTT. The entire variable domain, with the rest obtained from reference TRBV7-9 and TRBJ1-1, is as follows: DTGVSQNPRHKITKRGQNVTFRCDPISEHNRLYWYRQTLGQGPEFLTYFQNEAQLEKSRLLSDRFSAERPKGSFSTLEIQRTEQGDSAMYLCASSLAQGYAEAFFGQGTRLTVV.

The V gene is TRBV7-2, the J gene TRBJ1-5; D may be TRBD1 (6 bases). Germline CDR1 reads SGHTA; CDR2 reads FQGNSA. V lost 5 bases, J lost 3 bases, and 11 bases lay in between. The CDR3 runs 14 residues. The CDR3 bases are TGTGCCAGCAGCGTTGGACAGAACAATCAGCCCCAGCATTTT. Translation gives CASSVGQNNQPQHF.

The J gene is TRBJ2-7, the V gene TRBV4-1; TRBD2 matches 10 bases. The V gene end was trimmed by 4 bases and the J gene end by 3 bases; junction bases not matched to a gene: 12. The CDR3 is made up of 17 amino acids. Germline CDR1 and CDR2: MGHRA and YSYEKL. CDR3: CASSPDPLAGGFYEQYF. CDR3 sequence (DNA): TGCGCCAGCAGCCCAGATCCCTTAGCGGGGGGATTCTACGAGCAGTACTTC.

The chain employs TRBV2 and TRBJ1-1; D may be TRBD1 (5 bases). The CDR3 consists of 13 residues. The germline V and J ends were trimmed by 4 bases and 7 bases, with 13 bases remaining between them. CDR1 and CDR2 (germline): SNHLY, FYNNEI. CDR3 DNA sequence: TGTGCCAGCAGTGTGCTGCAGGGAGGTGAAGCTTTCTTT. As protein: CASSVLQGGEAFF.

This clonotype has only a few counts. V and J are TRBV12-3 or TRBV12-4 and TRBJ2-1; tentatively, D is TRBD1 or TRBD2 (5 bases each). Trimming left V 6 bases short and J 3 bases short, with 12 bases between. This CDR3 region has 14 residues. The CDR3 DNA sequence: TGTGCCAGCAGGGGGACCAATATCTACAATGAGCAGTTCTTC. Translation: CASRGTNIYNEQFF.

This clonotype showed up many times. This chain links TRBV12-3 or TRBV12-4 with TRBJ1-2; TRBD1 agrees at 7 bases. Trimming took 5 bases from V and 4 from J; bases not matched to a gene: 4. The CDR3 is made up of 13 amino acids. CDR3 DNA: TGTGCCAGCAGTGCGGGACAGTCCTATGGCTACACCTTC. It is translated as CASSAGQSYGYTF.

The chain has TRBV7-2 and TRBJ2-3; D gene ambiguous. This CDR3 is 15 amino acids long. V was trimmed by 1 base and J by 7 bases, leaving 15 bases between them. Looked up from germline, CDR1 is SGHTA and CDR2 is FQGNSA. CDR3 protein: CASSLVDGIRHTQYF. CDR3 DNA: TGTGCCAGCAGCTTAGTTGACGGTATAAGGCATACGCAGTATTTT. The full variable domain, in which reference TRBV7-2 and TRBJ2-3 provide the parts outside the CDR3, is GAGVSQSPSNKVTEKGKDVELRCDPISGHTALYWYRQSLGQGLEFLIYFQGNSAPDKSGLPSDRFSAERTGGSVSTLTIQRTQQEDSAVYLCASSLVDGIRHTQYFGPGTRLTVL.

This clonotype was counted a few times. The rearrangement links TRBV5-1 to TRBJ2-1, with a tentative D call TRBD2 (5 bases). The CDR3 is made up of 11 amino acids. V was clipped by 3 bases and J by 12 bases, with 10 bases between them. Germline CDR1 SGHRS, CDR2 YFSETQ. CDR3 in DNA: TGCGCCAGCAGCTCAGACCGGGGGCAGTTCTTC. Translated, it gives CASSSDRGQFF.

The sample holds a few counts of this clonotype. The rearrangement uses TRBV20-1 and TRBJ1-2; D is uncertain. The CDR3 is 11 residues long. V was clipped by 4 bases and J by 8 bases, with 11 bases between them. Germline V gene lookup returns CDR1 DFQATT and CDR2 SNEGSKA (reference sequence). CDR3: CSANLVGGYTF. In nucleotides, the CDR3 is TGCAGTGCTAACTTGGTTGGGGGCTACACCTTC.

This chain uses TRBV7-9 with TRBJ1-1; D is unclear. The V end was cut by 2 bases, the J end by 6 bases, with 16 bases between. The CDR3 is made up of 15 amino acids. Germline-derived CDR1 and CDR2 are SEHNR and FQNEAQ (reference sequence). The CDR3 bases are TGTGCCAGCAGCTTACCTTACACCGGTGGGGCTGAAGCTTTCTTT. Residues: CASSLPYTGGAEAFF.

This clonotype has a handful of counts. The V call is TRBV28, the J call TRBJ2-3; 10 bases line up with TRBD2. Germline V gene sequence: CDR1 MDHEN, CDR2 SYDVKM. V shed 7 bases, J shed 1 base, and the junction held 5 bases outside the gene matches. The CDR3 is made up of 15 amino acids. DNA for the CDR3: TGTGCCAGCATAACCGGGACTAGCGGCACAGATACGCAGTATTTT. This codes for CASITGTSGTDTQYF.

The J gene is TRBJ2-1, the V gene TRBV10-3; TRBD2 matches 12 bases. Losses at the gene ends were 4 bases for V and 5 bases for J; bases not matched to a gene: 3. Germline V lookup: CDR1 ENHRY, CDR2 SYGVKD. This CDR3 has 15 amino acids. In DNA, the CDR3 is TGTGCCATCAGTGCGGGACTAGCGGGTAACAATGAGCAGTTCTTC. Protein sequence: CAISAGLAGNNEQFF.

This clonotype has a handful of counts. The chain carries TRBV19 and TRBJ2-7; 8 bases match TRBD1. V dropped 5 bases and J dropped 3; count of bases not matched to a gene: 9. Germline V gene lookup returns CDR1 LNHDA and CDR2 SQIVND (reference sequence). The CDR3 has 15 amino acids. The CDR3 DNA sequence: TGTGCCAGTAGTCGATCGTCAGGGGGCTTCTACGAGCAGTACTTC. It is translated as CASSRSSGGFYEQYF.